This TCR beta chain was identified during a study of molecular identifiers for immune sequencing clone quantification listed by TCRdb under 2018. Looking at the study overall: For a replicate experiment, RNA from around 18,000 or 91,000 naive CD8 T cells was divided into five aliquots, and four of the five aliquots were sequenced. CD8 T cells were used in a methods study to benchmark molecular-identifier clustering-based TCR repertoire sequencing (MIDCIRS) and TCR RNA copy counting. Study-wide conclusions, independent of this receptor: In CMV-specific effector cells, clones with more than 20 RNA copies contained over 99% of molecules, whereas in naive cells such clones contained under 1% of molecules. Spiked-in Jurkat TCR RNA equal to a single cell's worth was reported to be detectable even within 1,200,000 naive CD8 T cells. When barcode sub-clustering was left out, chimeric consensus sequences inflated TCR diversity, with chimeras reaching as high as 47%. Highly expanded clone sizes could be underestimated if identical TCR molecules share a barcode. Modeling indicated about 3 TCR RNA copies recovered per cell, compared with around 10 by digital PCR, which implies a capture efficiency of approximately 29%. Naive libraries contained spiked-in Jurkat TCR RNA (approximately ten copies' worth), which is not part of the donor repertoire.

V is clipped by 2 bases and J by 3 bases, and the sequence between their germline boundaries is 4 bases long. The CDR3 contains 13 residues, cysteine and phenylalanine counted. Of all the DNA, just the CDR3 is kept, 39 bases in frame from base 1. Looking up the germline V gene yields CDR1 MNHEY and CDR2 SVGAGI. Naive CD8 T cell libraries were made from roughly 21,000 to 960,000 sorted cells using 10%, 30% or 50% of purified RNA. Naive CD8 T cells were FACS-sorted as CD8+CD4-CCR7+CD45RA+ on a BD FACSAria II into RLT Plus buffer. Roughly 10 TCR copies' worth of Jurkat RNA were spiked into roughly 18,000-1,000,000 naive CD8 T cell samples to test detection sensitivity. Enrichment of CD8 T cells was performed with RosetteSep CD8+ T Cell Enrichment Cocktail and Ficoll-Paque, after which ACK red cell lysis was carried out. The library came from PCR. Sequencing instrument: NextSeq 500. Bulk TCR libraries were prepared as previously described, using TCR primers listed in Table S5. Total RNA was purified with the Qiagen AllPrep DNA/RNA kit. Before any analysis, reads coming from multiple sequencing runs of the same library were combined into one pool. In the original analysis: Reads were retained only if an exact TCR constant sequence was present, and the retained reads were trimmed to 150 nt and grouped according to their 12-nt molecular barcodes. Reads inside each barcode group were sub-clustered using a 15% Levenshtein threshold, and a quality-weighted consensus sequence was constructed for each RNA molecule. Non-functional sequences were filtered out, along with any lower-count sequence sitting one edit away from another sequence. Based on a fit of two negative binomial distributions, barcode sub-clusters having less than 20% of the maximum read count were discarded. TCRdb reworked the public reads: Q25 trimming with fastp, MiXCR clone assembly, productive beta chains retained. Each entry merges the rows of one CDR3 protein and shows their most common DNA and genes. It is TCRdb's table, rather than the study itself, that gives the V and J calls and clone size. This sample holds about 320,000 distinct CDR3 sequences; about a quarter were observed only once. The top ten clonotypes cover 0.74% of the sample.

The sample holds many counts of this clonotype. Its antigen is currently not known. The record has no base qualities; no much larger clone is one base away. The sequencing input was naive CD8+ T cells from blood, with Jurkat cell RNA spiked in. The cell subset or site label for this specimen denotes: FACS-sorted CD8+CD4-CCR7+CD45RA+ naive T cells. The V gene is TRBV6-5 and the J gene is TRBJ2-2; the D gene cannot be named for sure. The TCR comes from a human donor in good health. Some libraries in this study had Jurkat cell RNA spiked in. The CDR3 in this case is CASSYADTGELFF. In nucleotide form, the sequence is TGTGCCAGCAGTTACGCCGACACCGGGGAGCTGTTTTTT.